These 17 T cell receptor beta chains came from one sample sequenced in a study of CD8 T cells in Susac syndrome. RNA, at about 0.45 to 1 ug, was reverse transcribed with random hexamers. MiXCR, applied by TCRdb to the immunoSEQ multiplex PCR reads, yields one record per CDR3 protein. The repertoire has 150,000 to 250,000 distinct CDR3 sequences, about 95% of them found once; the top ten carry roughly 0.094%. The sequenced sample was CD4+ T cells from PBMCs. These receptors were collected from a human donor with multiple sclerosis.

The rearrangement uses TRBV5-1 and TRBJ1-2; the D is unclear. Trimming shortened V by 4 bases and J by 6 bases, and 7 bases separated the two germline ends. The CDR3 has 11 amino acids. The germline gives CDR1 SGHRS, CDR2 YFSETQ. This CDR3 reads CASSPRNGYTF. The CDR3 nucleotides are TGCGCCAGCAGCCCGAGAAATGGCTACACCTTC.

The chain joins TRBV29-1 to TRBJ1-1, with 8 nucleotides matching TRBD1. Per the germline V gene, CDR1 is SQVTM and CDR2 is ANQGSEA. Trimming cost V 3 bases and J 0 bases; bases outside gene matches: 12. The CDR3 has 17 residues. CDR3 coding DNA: TGCAGCGTTGATGGAGGGCAGGGGGCGCGTATGAACACTGAAGCTTTCTTT. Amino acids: CSVDGGQGARMNTEAFF.

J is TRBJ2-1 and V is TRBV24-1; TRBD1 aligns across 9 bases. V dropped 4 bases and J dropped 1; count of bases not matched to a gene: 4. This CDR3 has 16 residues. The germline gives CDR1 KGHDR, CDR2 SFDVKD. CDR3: CATSERGQGSYNEQFF. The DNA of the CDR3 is TGTGCCACCAGTGAGAGGGGACAGGGATCCTACAATGAGCAGTTCTTC.

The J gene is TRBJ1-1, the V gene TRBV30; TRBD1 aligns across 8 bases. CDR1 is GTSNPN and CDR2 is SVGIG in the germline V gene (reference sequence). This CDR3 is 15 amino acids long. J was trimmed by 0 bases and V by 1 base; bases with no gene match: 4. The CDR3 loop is CAWSGPTGVNTEAFF. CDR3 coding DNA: TGTGCCTGGAGTGGACCGACAGGGGTGAACACTGAAGCTTTCTTT. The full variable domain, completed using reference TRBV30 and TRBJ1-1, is SQTIHQWPATLVQPVGSPLSLECTVEGTSNPNLYWYRQAAGRGLQLLFYSVGIGQISSEVPQNLSASRPQDRQFILSSKKLLLSDSGFYLCAWSGPTGVNTEAFFGQGTRLTVV.

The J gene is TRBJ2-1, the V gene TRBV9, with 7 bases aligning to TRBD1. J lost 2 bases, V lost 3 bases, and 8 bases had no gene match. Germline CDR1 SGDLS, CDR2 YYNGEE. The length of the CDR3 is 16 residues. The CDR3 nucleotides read TGTGCCAGCAGCGGGACAAGACAGGGACCCTACAATGAGCAGTTCTTC. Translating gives CASSGTRQGPYNEQFF.

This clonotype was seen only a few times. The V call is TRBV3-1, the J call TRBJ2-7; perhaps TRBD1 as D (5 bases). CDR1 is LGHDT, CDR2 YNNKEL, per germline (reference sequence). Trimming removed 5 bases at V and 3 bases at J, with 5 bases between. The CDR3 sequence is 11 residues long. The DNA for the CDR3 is TGTGCCAGCAGCGGACACTACGAGCAGTACTTC. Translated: CASSGHYEQYF.

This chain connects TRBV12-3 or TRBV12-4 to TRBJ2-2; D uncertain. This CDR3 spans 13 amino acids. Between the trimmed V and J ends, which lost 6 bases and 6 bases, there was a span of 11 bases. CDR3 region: CASRAISSGELFF. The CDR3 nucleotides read TGTGCCAGCAGAGCGATAAGCTCCGGGGAGCTGTTTTTT.

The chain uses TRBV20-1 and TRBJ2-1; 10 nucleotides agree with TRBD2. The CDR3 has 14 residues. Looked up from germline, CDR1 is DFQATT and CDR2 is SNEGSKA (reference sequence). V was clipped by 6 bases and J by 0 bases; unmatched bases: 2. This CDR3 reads CSARLAGSYNEQFF. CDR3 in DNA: TGCAGTGCACGACTAGCGGGCTCCTACAATGAGCAGTTCTTC.

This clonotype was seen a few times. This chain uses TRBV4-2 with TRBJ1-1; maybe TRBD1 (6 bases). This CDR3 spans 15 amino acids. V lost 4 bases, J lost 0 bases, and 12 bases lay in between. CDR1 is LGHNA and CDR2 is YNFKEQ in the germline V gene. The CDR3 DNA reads TGTGCCAGCAGCCCCGGACAGTACATGAACACTGAAGCTTTCTTT. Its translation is CASSPGQYMNTEAFF.

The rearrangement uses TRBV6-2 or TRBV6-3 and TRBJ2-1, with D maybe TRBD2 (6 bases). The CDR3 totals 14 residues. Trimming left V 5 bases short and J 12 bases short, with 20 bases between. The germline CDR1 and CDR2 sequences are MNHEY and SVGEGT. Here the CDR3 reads CASSPNLRDSGQFF. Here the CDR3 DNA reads TGTGCCAGCAGTCCAAACCTCCGGGACTCAGGGCAGTTCTTC.

The CDR3 sequence: CATSTGDRAYEQYF. The CDR3 region has the DNA TGTGCCACCTCCACAGGGGATAGGGCCTACGAGCAGTACTTC. V usage is TRBV15 and J usage is TRBJ2-7, with 7 nucleotides matching TRBD1. CDR1 LNHNV and CDR2 YYDKDF come from the germline V gene (reference sequence). The CDR3 covers 14 residues. V lost 8 bases, J lost 2 bases, and 9 bases stayed unmatched. Using reference TRBV15 and TRBJ2-7 for the parts outside the CDR3, the full variable domain is DAMVIQNPRYQVTQFGKPVTLSCSQTLNHNVMYWYQQKSSQAPKLLFHYYDKDFNNEADTPDNFQSRRPNTSFCFLDIRSPGLGDTAMYLCATSTGDRAYEQYFGPGTRLTVT.

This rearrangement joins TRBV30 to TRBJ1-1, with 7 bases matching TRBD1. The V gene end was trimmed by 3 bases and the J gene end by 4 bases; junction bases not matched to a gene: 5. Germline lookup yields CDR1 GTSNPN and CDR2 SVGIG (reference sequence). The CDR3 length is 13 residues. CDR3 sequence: CAWRIQGSTEAFF. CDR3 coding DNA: TGTGCCTGGAGGATACAGGGGAGCACTGAAGCTTTCTTT.

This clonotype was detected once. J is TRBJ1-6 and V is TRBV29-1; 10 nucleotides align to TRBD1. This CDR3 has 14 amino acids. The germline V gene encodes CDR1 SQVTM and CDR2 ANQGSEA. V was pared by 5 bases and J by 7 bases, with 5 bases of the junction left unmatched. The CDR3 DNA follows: TGCAGCGTTATGGGACAGGGGAGGAATTCACCCCTCCACTTT. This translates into CSVMGQGRNSPLHF.

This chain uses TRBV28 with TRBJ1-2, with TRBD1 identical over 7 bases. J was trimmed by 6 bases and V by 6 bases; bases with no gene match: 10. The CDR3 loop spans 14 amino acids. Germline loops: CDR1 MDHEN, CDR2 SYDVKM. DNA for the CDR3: TGTGCCAGCAGCCACAACACCGGGACAGATGGCTACACCTTC. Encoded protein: CASSHNTGTDGYTF.

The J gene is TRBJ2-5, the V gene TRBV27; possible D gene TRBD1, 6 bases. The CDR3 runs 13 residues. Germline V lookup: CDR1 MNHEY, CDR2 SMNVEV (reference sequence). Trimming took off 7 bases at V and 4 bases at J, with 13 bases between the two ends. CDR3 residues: CASKLGARETQYF. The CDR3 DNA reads TGTGCCAGCAAACTGGGGGCGAGAGAGACCCAGTACTTC.

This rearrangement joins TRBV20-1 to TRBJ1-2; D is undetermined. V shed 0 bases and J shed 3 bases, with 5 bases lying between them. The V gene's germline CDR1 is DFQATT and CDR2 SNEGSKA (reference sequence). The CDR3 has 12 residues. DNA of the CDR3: TGCAGTGCTAGAGAACAAGACTATGGCTACACCTTC. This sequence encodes CSAREQDYGYTF.

The CDR3 spells CASSPPGGDEQFF. For the CDR3, the DNA is TGTGCCAGCAGCCCTCCAGGGGGAGATGAGCAGTTCTTC. J is TRBJ2-1 and V is TRBV7-3; 7 bases match TRBD1. V gave up 5 bases and J gave up 8 bases; unmatched junction bases: 6. CDR3 length: 13 amino acids. The germline V gene has CDR1 SGHTA and CDR2 FQGTGA.